The sample holds a few counts of the clone carrying this TCR beta chain. Its specificity is not known. Donors counted as nominally healthy when sampled, yet unrecorded immune exposures were likely. The V gene's germline CDR1 is SNHLY and CDR2 FYNNEI. The CDR3 sequence is 15 residues long. Trimming stripped 0 bases from V and 0 bases from J, with 7 bases between. The data originate from a study of cytomegalovirus exposure and HLA in healthy donors. Study findings and constraints: Most TCR sequences were uncommon, yet certain public TCRs appeared in many donors. A previous analysis found most TCR beta V segments productive roughly 90% or roughly 30% of the time.

The PCR contained 60 Vbeta and 13 Jbeta primers. Assay: immunoSEQ multiplex PCR; the TCRdb copy retains only in-frame clones and omits some. The table shows 110,000 to 150,000 clones, with around 85% occurring only once. This TCR was sampled from a female donor in good health and CMV-seronegative. The V gene is TRBV2, the J gene TRBJ2-3; possible D gene TRBD2, 5 bases. The sample comprised PBMCs. The CDR3 DNA reads TGTGCCAGCAGTGAAGCCTGGACTAGCACAGATACGCAGTATTTT. Protein product: CASSEAWTSTDTQYF.